Listed here are 19 T cell receptor beta chains from one sample, sequenced in a study of cytomegalovirus exposure and HLA in healthy donors. Primers: 60 Vbeta forward and 13 Jbeta reverse. TCRdb's copy holds only in-frame clones and misses some; the assay was immunoSEQ multiplex PCR. The sample has some 110,000 clones; around 69% are singletons. Material: PBMCs. These TCRs come from a man aged 45-65 years in good health and CMV-seropositive.

The V gene is TRBV27, the J gene TRBJ1-6; 8 nucleotides line up with TRBD1. Germline V CDR1 and CDR2: MNHEY, SMNVEV (reference sequence). This CDR3 is built from 16 residues. V was pared by 4 bases and J by 11 bases, with 13 bases of the junction left unmatched. The CDR3 spells CASSSTRTGRVTPLHF. CDR3 in DNA: TGTGCCAGCAGTTCAACGCGGACAGGGAGAGTGACACCCCTCCACTTT.

The chain employs TRBV7-9 and TRBJ2-1; 7 bases match TRBD2. The CDR3 has 16 amino acids. V shed 5 bases, J shed 4 bases, and the junction held 11 bases outside the gene matches. Per germline, CDR1 SEHNR and CDR2 FQNEAQ (reference sequence). The CDR3 DNA sequence: TGTGCCAGCAGCCCCGGGGGAGCGGGGATATACAATGAGCAGTTCTTC. This gives the protein CASSPGGAGIYNEQFF.

This clone has a handful of counts. The chain couples TRBV28 to TRBJ1-4, with 8 bases fitting TRBD1. V lost 4 bases to trimming and J lost 10 bases; unmatched junction nucleotides: 8. The germline V gene has CDR1 MDHEN and CDR2 SYDVKM. This CDR3 is 14 amino acids long. The CDR3: CASSSTGEVGKLFF. The CDR3 bases are TGTGCCAGCAGTTCGACAGGGGAGGTTGGAAAACTGTTTTTT.

The chain links TRBV7-9 to TRBJ1-1, with 10 positions matching TRBD1. The germline CDR1 and CDR2 sequences are SEHNR and FQNEAQ (reference sequence). V shed 4 bases, J shed 4 bases, and the junction held 6 bases outside the gene matches. This CDR3 contains 15 residues. The CDR3 spells CASSWGTGDGTEAFF. The CDR3 DNA follows: TGTGCCAGCAGCTGGGGGACAGGGGACGGCACTGAAGCTTTCTTT.

The V and J genes are TRBV27 and TRBJ1-2; 9 nucleotides match TRBD1. Germline V gives CDR1 MNHEY, CDR2 SMNVEV (reference sequence). This CDR3 has 15 amino acids. Trimming at V came to 6 bases and at J to 2 bases, leaving 7 bases not matched to a gene. This CDR3 reads CASRGSGTGNYGYTF. CDR3 in DNA: TGTGCCAGCAGGGGATCCGGGACAGGGAACTATGGCTACACCTTC.

This chain joins TRBV21-1 and TRBJ2-7; whether TRBD2, the table's D call, matches the DNA was not checked. TRBV21-1 is reported as a pseudogene. The CDR3 totals 14 residues. The CDR3 region has the DNA TGTGCCAGCAGCAAGCTCGGGGTCCGAAACGAGCAGTACTTC. This translates into CASSKLGVRNEQYF.

V is TRBV5-4 and J is TRBJ2-1; D perhaps matches TRBD2 (5 bases). Germline loops: CDR1 SGHNT, CDR2 YYREEE (reference sequence). V lost 5 bases to trimming and J lost 6 bases, with 12 bases between them. The CDR3 sequence is 13 residues long. CDR3 DNA sequence: TGTGCCAGCAGTCGGAGAGAGGGCAATGAGCAGTTCTTC. Protein: CASSRREGNEQFF.

Worth noting for this clone: The same CDR3 is also encoded by other DNA sequences in this sample. The genes are TRBV6-4 and TRBJ2-2; 12 nucleotides line up with TRBD2. The CDR3 is 15 amino acids. CDR1 and CDR2 (germline): MRHNA, SNTAGT. Trimming took 5 bases from V and 3 from J; bases not matched to a gene: 1. CDR3 coding DNA: TGTGCCAGCAGTCGGACTAGCGGGGACACCGGGGAGCTGTTTTTT. Its translation: CASSRTSGDTGELFF.

This clone came up a few times. One junction end does not reproduce the germline sequence, and a read error may be involved. V is TRBV6-1 and J is TRBJ2-3, with 8 positions matching TRBD2. The CDR3 is made up of 13 amino acids. Germline lookup yields CDR1 MNHNS and CDR2 SASEGT. The CDR3 loop reads CASSGLAADTQYF. CDR3 nucleotides: TGTGCCAGTAGTGGACTAGCAGCAGATACGCAGTATTTT.

This sequence joins TRBV5-1 and TRBJ2-3, with D tentatively TRBD1 (5 bases). Germline lookup yields CDR1 SGHRS and CDR2 YFSETQ. This CDR3 comprises 14 residues. The V end lost 3 bases, the J end lost 3 bases, and 11 bases lay between the germline ends. The CDR3: CASSSRQLTDTQYF. In DNA form, the CDR3 reads TGCGCCAGCAGCTCCCGACAGTTGACAGATACGCAGTATTTT.

About this clone: This sample includes further DNA sequences coding for the same CDR3. J is TRBJ2-1 and V is TRBV7-2; 14 nucleotides agree with TRBD2. After removal of 2 bases from V and 15 bases from J, the junction contained 9 bases not matched to a gene. Germline V gives CDR1 SGHTA, CDR2 FQGNSA. This CDR3 comprises 15 residues. Here the CDR3 reads CASSLSGTSGGVAFF. The CDR3, as DNA: TGTGCCAGCAGCTTATCCGGGACTAGCGGGGGTGTGGCGTTCTTC.

CDR3 protein: CASSPGTGGVETQYF. In nucleotides, the CDR3 is TGTGCCAGCAGCCCCGGGACAGGGGGTGTGGAGACCCAGTACTTC. V gene TRBV7-9 combines with J gene TRBJ2-5, with 11 bases that match TRBD1. V was clipped by 5 bases and J by 5 bases; unmatched bases: 7. Germline V gene sequence: CDR1 SEHNR, CDR2 FQNEAQ (reference sequence). The CDR3 totals 15 residues.

This clone was picked up one time. This chain joins TRBV4-3 and TRBJ1-2, with TRBD1 as a possible D gene (6 bases). The ends were cut back, 0 bases at V and 5 bases at J, with 16 bases in the middle. Germline V lookup: CDR1 LGHNA, CDR2 YSLEER. This CDR3 has 16 residues. CDR3 residues: CASSQDHQGRGYGYTF. The CDR3 DNA follows: TGCGCCAGCAGCCAAGATCATCAGGGGCGTGGGTATGGCTACACCTTC.

The gene calls are TRBV4-1 and TRBJ2-4; TRBD2 matches at 8 bases. The CDR3 contains 16 residues. Per germline, CDR1 MGHRA and CDR2 YSYEKL. V was clipped by 4 bases and J by 1 base; unmatched bases: 6. In DNA, the CDR3 is TGCGCCAGCAGCCCGGGGGGGGCATACGCCAAAAACATTCAGTACTTC. It codes for CASSPGGAYAKNIQYF.

This clone appeared once. The chain combines TRBV6-1 with TRBJ1-5; weak D call: TRBD1 (5 bases). The CDR3 covers 13 residues. Per germline, CDR1 MNHNS and CDR2 SASEGT. V dropped 3 bases and J dropped 7 bases, with 10 bases sitting between them. This CDR3 is CASSEGGTQPQHF. CDR3 sequence (DNA): TGTGCCAGCAGTGAGGGGGGGACGCAGCCCCAGCATTTT.

The chain carries TRBV11-2 and TRBJ2-3; D unresolved. The CDR3 spans 14 residues. Per the germline V gene, CDR1 is SGHAT and CDR2 is FQNNGV. Deletions cut 0 bases from V and 9 bases from J, with 13 bases between. In DNA, the CDR3 is TGTGCCAGCAGCTTAGAGTGGCAGGTCCACACGCAGTATTTT. It encodes CASSLEWQVHTQYF. The full variable domain, its missing parts supplied by reference TRBV11-2 and TRBJ2-3, is EAGVAQSPRYKIIEKRQSVAFWCNPISGHATLYWYQQILGQGPKLLIQFQNNGVVDDSQLPKDRFSAERLKGVDSTLKIQPAKLEDSAVYLCASSLEWQVHTQYFGPGTRLTVL.

The chain couples TRBV7-9 to TRBJ2-1; 7 nucleotides agree with TRBD2. The J segment lost 2 bases and the V segment lost 7 bases, leaving 8 bases of the junction unmatched. The CDR3 has 15 residues. From germline, CDR1 is SEHNR and CDR2 FQNEAQ (reference sequence). The CDR3 nucleotides are TGTGCCAGCACCCACCGGGAGGCCGCCTACAATGAGCAGTTCTTC. Its translation: CASTHREAAYNEQFF.

The V call is TRBV11-3, the J call TRBJ1-1, with D possibly TRBD1 on 5 matching bases. From germline, CDR1 is SGHNT and CDR2 YENEEA. This CDR3 has 15 amino acids. With 3 bases removed from V and 3 bases from J, the gap between germline ends came to 14 bases. The CDR3 sequence: CASSLVWGTDTEAFF. The CDR3 DNA reads as TGTGCCAGCAGCTTGGTATGGGGGACTGACACTGAAGCTTTCTTT.

CDR3 region: CATSLDGSSGANVLTF. The CDR3 DNA reads as TGTGCCACCTCCTTAGACGGGAGCTCTGGGGCCAACGTCCTGACTTTC. The gene calls are TRBV27 and TRBJ2-6; perhaps TRBD2 as D (6 bases). V lost 10 bases, J lost 0 bases, and 16 bases lay in between. From germline, CDR1 is MNHEY and CDR2 SMNVEV (reference sequence). CDR3 length equals 16 residues.